This paragraph covers one T cell receptor (beta chain) sequence. The target of this receptor is not known. No much larger clone exists at a distance of one base, and base qualities are not known. The goal of deep resolution MiSeq sequencing was a depth between 1 in 1 million and 1 in 200,000 T cells, and coverage averaged 10x per clonotype. The immunoSEQ hsTCRB Kit was used to generate the TCR beta libraries. From the authors' description of their analysis: The data were analyzed with ImmunoSEQ Analyzer and ImmunoSEQ Data Assistant, and V, D and J gene assignments followed IMGT definitions. Clonality, which ranges from 0 to 1, was calculated as one minus the normalized Shannon entropy of productive rearrangement frequencies. Only overrepresented clonotypes making up at least 0.05% of the repertoire of each patient were included in the public clonotype analysis. Thirteen repertoires from age-matched healthy donors, obtained from immuneACCESS, served as clonality controls. TCRdb took over this immuneACCESS table, retaining in-frame rearrangements with V and J assigned. Such tables are incomplete; in checked studies, under half of the missing clones stem from an unresolved V gene, and the remainder is unexplained. D and trimming come from the DNA, and the V and J calls and clone size come from that table. This sample has approximately 280,000 clones in its table, and 65% to 85% of those were observed once. The ten top clones hold about 6% of the sample.

The record originates from a study of cytotoxic CD8 clonotypes in ibrutinib-treated CLL (dated by TCRdb to the early 2020s). Turning to the overall study: The cohort was composed of under 12 relapsed/refractory and about 15 treatment-naive patients; IGHV unmutated status was identified in some 17 patients. Responses were partial in around 25 patients and complete in 2; after median roughly 69 months follow-up, about 14 stayed in remission and roughly twelve progressed. Samples at response were collected after a median of about 12 months of treatment, with a range of roughly 6 to 40 months. On average, each sample yielded around 270,000 productive templates and 85,000 to 95,000 productive rearrangements. Of the roughly 86 people in the trial, approximately 28 had longitudinal samples available. Cryopreserved peripheral blood mononuclear cells were obtained before treatment, at response, and at either sustained remission or disease progression. All remission and progressive disease samples were collected while patients were still receiving ibrutinib. Findings and caveats that apply to the study as a whole: Baseline clonality exceeded that of age-matched healthy donors and correlated strongly with circulating CD8+ T-cell counts. Public clonotypes were rare and either shrank or stayed stable during treatment, and the rise in clonality at ibrutinib response reflected expansion of private clonotypes. At ibrutinib response clonality went up, during sustained remission it held steady, and at progression it dropped back toward baseline. Sustained-remission and progressing patients did not have matched sampling times, and lymph node repertoires were not examined.

The time point tag for this specimen amounts to: progressive disease on ibrutinib. For TCR beta library preparation, 2 to 2.5 micrograms of genomic DNA were isolated from cryopreserved PBMCs. Longitudinal blood samples from CLL patients on ibrutinib monotherapy underwent high-throughput TCR beta sequencing. The patients took part in an open-label, single-center phase 2 trial of ibrutinib monotherapy. The CDR3 has 17 amino acids, counting the end cysteine and phenylalanine. Kept here is only the CDR3 DNA, which spans 51 bases and is read in frame from base 1. The germline V gene (reference sequence) supplies CDR1 SGHNT and CDR2 YYREEE. V and J are truncated by 1 base and 1 base respectively, leaving an intervening sequence of 17 bases.

Sequenced material: PBMCs, taken at disease progression, from a patient treated with ibrutinib. This TCR was recovered from a human donor with chronic lymphocytic leukemia. This receptor chain uses TRBV5-4 and TRBJ1-2, with a weak D call of TRBD1 (5 bases match). The CDR3 here reads CASSLKGTLRINYGYTF. In nucleotides, the sequence is TGTGCCAGCAGCTTGAAGGGGACTCTGCGGATTAACTATGGCTACACCTTC. The CDR3, completed at both ends by the reference TRBV5-4 and TRBJ1-2 genes, gives the full variable domain ETGVTQSPTHLIKTRGQQVTLRCSSQSGHNTVSWYQQALGQGPQFIFQYYREEENGRGNFPPRFSGLQFPNYSSELNVNALELDDSALYLCASSLKGTLRINYGYTFGSGTRLTVV.